The 4 T cell receptor beta chains reported below all come from one sample, sequenced in a study of molecular identifiers for immune sequencing clone quantification. TCRdb reprocessed the PCR reads with MiXCR, giving one entry per CDR3 protein. Among some 100,000 distinct CDR3 sequences, 15% to 20% were seen once, and the ten largest hold around 0.88%. The material sequenced was naive CD8+ T cells from blood, with Jurkat cell RNA spiked in. Described subset: FACS-sorted CD8+CD4-CCR7+CD45RA+ naive T cells. All receptors derive from a human donor in good health. Some libraries in this study had Jurkat cell RNA spiked in.

This clonotype was detected many times. V gene TRBV4-1 combines with J gene TRBJ1-1; D uncertain. The CDR3 is 13 amino acids. From germline, CDR1 is MGHRA and CDR2 YSYEKL. Trimming stripped 5 bases from V and 2 bases from J, with 9 bases between. CDR3 bases: TGCGCCAGCAGCTATCTGGACAACACTGAAGCTTTCTTT. This gives the protein CASSYLDNTEAFF.

In this sample, this clonotype turned up many times. The chain joins TRBV12-3 or TRBV12-4 to TRBJ2-3, with 7 bases lining up with TRBD1. CDR3 length: 14 residues. After removal of 2 bases from V and 4 bases from J, the junction contained 3 bases not matched to a gene. The CDR3 loop is CASSLSGGADTQYF. CDR3 DNA sequence: TGTGCCAGCAGTTTATCAGGGGGAGCAGATACGCAGTATTTT.

This clonotype was seen many times. This chain joins TRBV7-9 and TRBJ2-2; D remains unclear. The CDR3 runs to 14 residues. Germline-derived CDR1 and CDR2 are SEHNR and FQNEAQ (reference sequence). Trimming took off 10 bases at V and 3 bases at J, with 15 bases between the two ends. CDR3 nucleotide sequence: TGTGCCATCGATAGAGGCCGGTACACCGGGGAGCTGTTTTTT. It is translated as CAIDRGRYTGELFF.

The gene calls are TRBV6-2 or TRBV6-3 and TRBJ2-7, with 9 bases matching TRBD2. V lost 4 bases, J lost 0 bases, and 4 bases stayed unmatched. This CDR3 has 15 residues. Germline loops: CDR1 MNHEY, CDR2 SVGEGT. CDR3 nucleotides: TGTGCCAGCAGTTTATGGACTAGCGTCTCCTACGAGCAGTACTTC. Amino acids: CASSLWTSVSYEQYF.